This T cell receptor beta chain was captured in a study of molecular identifiers for immune sequencing clone quantification. TCR libraries were built in bulk with a published protocol and specific TCR primers. TCRdb reprocessed the PCR reads via MiXCR and lists one record per CDR3 protein. The data contain a few hundred thousand distinct CDR3 sequences, roughly 23% of them singletons. This clonotype was recorded at least ten times. When naive CD8 T cells were sorted, they were gated as CD8+CD4-CCR7+CD45RA+. The source material was naive CD8+ T cells from blood, with Jurkat cell RNA spiked in. Subset defined: FACS-sorted CD8+CD4-CCR7+CD45RA+ naive T cells. This sequence originates from a human donor in good health. Some libraries in this study had Jurkat cell RNA spiked in.

CDR3 region: CASKDAQNTEAFF. In DNA form, the CDR3 reads TGTGCCAGCAAAGATGCTCAGAACACTGAAGCTTTCTTT. The chain combines TRBV6-2 or TRBV6-3 with TRBJ1-1; the D is unclear. This CDR3 contains 13 residues. Germline V gives CDR1 MNHEY, CDR2 SVGEGT. Trimming shortened V by 7 bases and J by 1 base, and 10 bases separated the two germline ends.